Described below is a single T cell receptor beta chain sequence and its context. Its antigen is still unknown. Germline assignment: CDR1 MNHNY and CDR2 SVGAGI (reference sequence). The trim removed 4 bases at V and 3 bases at J, leaving 2 bases unmatched. There are 13 residues in the CDR3. This sample was included in a study of cytomegalovirus exposure and HLA in healthy donors. The study, taken as a whole, reports: The classifier was said to identify cytomegalovirus status with high specificity and sensitivity. Highly shared sequence variants in one cluster were likely a sequencing artifact. CMV antigen specificity of three CMV-associated chains was confirmed in vitro.

PCR primers comprised 60 Vbeta and 13 Jbeta primers. The method was immunoSEQ multiplex PCR; TCRdb's version includes in-frame clones alone and lacks a portion of them. The sample holds 130,000 or so clones; 72% are singletons and the top ten take less than 4.5%. The sample was PBMCs. The clonotype was recovered from a man aged 50 to 59 in good health and CMV-seropositive. The rearrangement joins TRBV6-6 to TRBJ2-5, with 7 bases identical to TRBD2. The CDR3 DNA reads TGTGCCAGCAGTTTTCTAGCGGAAGAGACCCAGTACTTC. Its translation: CASSFLAEETQYF.